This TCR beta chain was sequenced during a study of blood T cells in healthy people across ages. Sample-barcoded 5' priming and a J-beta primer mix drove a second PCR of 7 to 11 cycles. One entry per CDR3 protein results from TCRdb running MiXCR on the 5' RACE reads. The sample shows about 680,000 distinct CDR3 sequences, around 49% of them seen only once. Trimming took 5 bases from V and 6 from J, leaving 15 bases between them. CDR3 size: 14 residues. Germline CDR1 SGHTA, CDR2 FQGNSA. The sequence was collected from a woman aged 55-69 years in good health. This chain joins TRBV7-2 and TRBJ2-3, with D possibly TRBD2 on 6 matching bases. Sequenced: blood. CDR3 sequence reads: CASSVRRGEDTQYF. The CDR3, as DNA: TGTGCCAGCAGCGTCAGGAGGGGAGAGGATACGCAGTATTTT.